A selection of T cell receptor beta chains follows, all from one sample in a study of blood T cell repertoires in COVID-19. The repertoire was sequenced with immunoSEQ multiplex PCR; TCRdb's copy has only in-frame clones and lacks some. The profile shows about 220,000 clones, around 75% of them singletons. The sequencing sample was made of peripheral blood. Receptors originate from a human donor in a cohort sampled during active COVID-19. Both conserved end residues are part of each CDR3. D genes are given only for firm matches. A clone size is listed for some rows: how often the clone was seen (once, few, many), or a class if it is expanded.

J gene: TRBJ2-1; D gene: NA; V gene: TRBV7-9; clone size: NA; CDR3 protein: CASSLYTDEQFF; CDR3 DNA: TGTGCCAGCAGCTTATATACGGATGAGCAGTTCTTC
J gene: TRBJ1-1; D gene: TRBD1; V gene: TRBV2; clone size: few; CDR3 protein: CASSSGTDAEAFF; CDR3 DNA: TGTGCCAGCAGTTCCGGGACAGACGCTGAAGCTTTCTTT
J gene: TRBJ1-1; D gene: TRBD1; V gene: TRBV27; clone size: NA; CDR3 protein: CASSLRGLNTEAFF; CDR3 DNA: TGTGCCAGCAGTTTGAGGGGGCTGAACACTGAAGCTTTCTTT
J gene: TRBJ2-2; D gene: TRBD2; V gene: TRBV6-2/TRBV6-3; clone size: NA; CDR3 protein: CASSFSGLAGAQPSPGELFF; CDR3 DNA: TGTGCCAGCAGTTTCTCTGGACTAGCGGGAGCGCAACCCTCTCCCGGGGAGCTGTTTTTT
J gene: TRBJ2-7; D gene: NA; V gene: TRBV11-2; clone size: NA; CDR3 protein: CASSLGFGSSYEQYF; CDR3 DNA: TGTGCCAGCAGCTTAGGCTTTGGCAGCTCCTACGAGCAGTACTTC
J gene: TRBJ1-2; D gene: TRBD1; V gene: TRBV3-1/TRBV3-2; clone size: once; CDR3 protein: CASSGYSTGFDGYTF; CDR3 DNA: TGTGCCAGCAGCGGGTACTCGACAGGGTTCGATGGCTACACCTTC
J gene: TRBJ2-1; D gene: TRBD2; V gene: TRBV7-2; clone size: NA; CDR3 protein: CASSSQGLAGNVEQFF; CDR3 DNA: TGTGCCAGCAGCAGCCAGGGACTAGCGGGGAACGTTGAGCAGTTCTTC
J gene: TRBJ2-7; D gene: NA; V gene: TRBV5-5; clone size: NA; CDR3 protein: CASSPRNREPYEQYF; CDR3 DNA: TGTGCCAGCAGCCCCCGGAACAGGGAGCCCTACGAGCAGTACTTC
J gene: TRBJ2-7; D gene: NA; V gene: TRBV19; clone size: NA; CDR3 protein: CASSIGQEGYEQYF; CDR3 DNA: TGTGCCAGTAGTATAGGACAAGAAGGATACGAGCAGTACTTC
J gene: TRBJ2-7; D gene: NA; V gene: TRBV29-1; clone size: NA; CDR3 protein: CSVVGGQQGFTYEQYF; CDR3 DNA: TGCAGCGTCGTGGGTGGACAGCAAGGGTTCACCTACGAGCAGTACTTC
J gene: TRBJ1-2; D gene: NA; V gene: TRBV20-1; clone size: NA; CDR3 protein: CSASRGILYGYTF; CDR3 DNA: TGCAGTGCTAGTAGGGGGATCCTCTATGGCTACACCTTC
J gene: TRBJ2-3; D gene: TRBD1; V gene: TRBV6-5; clone size: NA; CDR3 protein: CASTLSGGVTQYF; CDR3 DNA: TGTGCCAGCACCCTGTCAGGGGGCGTAACGCAGTATTTT
J gene: TRBJ2-2; D gene: NA; V gene: TRBV2; clone size: NA; CDR3 protein: CARLSGELFF; CDR3 DNA: TGTGCCAGATTATCCGGGGAGCTGTTTTTT
J gene: TRBJ2-1; D gene: NA; V gene: TRBV27; clone size: NA; CDR3 protein: CASSSPGSTYNEQFF; CDR3 DNA: TGTGCCAGCAGTTCTCCAGGGTCCACCTACAATGAGCAGTTCTTC
J gene: TRBJ1-2; D gene: NA; V gene: TRBV28; clone size: few; CDR3 protein: CASTAQRVGYTF; CDR3 DNA: TGTGCCAGCACAGCACAGCGGGTGGGCTACACCTTC
J gene: TRBJ2-1; D gene: NA; V gene: TRBV29-1; clone size: NA; CDR3 protein: CSVGGTPYNEQFF; CDR3 DNA: TGCAGCGTTGGGGGGACTCCCTACAATGAGCAGTTCTTC
J gene: TRBJ2-1; D gene: TRBD2; V gene: TRBV19; clone size: NA; CDR3 protein: CASSIAGSGPYNEQFF; CDR3 DNA: TGTGCCAGTAGTATCGCCGGTAGCGGGCCCTACAATGAGCAGTTCTTC
J gene: TRBJ1-4; D gene: NA; V gene: TRBV27; clone size: NA; CDR3 protein: CASSLTGLPEKLFF; CDR3 DNA: TGTGCCAGCAGCCTCACAGGGCTCCCCGAAAAACTGTTTTTT
J gene: TRBJ2-7; D gene: NA; V gene: TRBV7-6; clone size: NA; CDR3 protein: CASSDSYSYEQYF; CDR3 DNA: TGTGCCAGCAGCGACTCATACTCCTACGAGCAGTACTTC
J gene: TRBJ1-4; D gene: NA; V gene: TRBV11-3; clone size: NA; CDR3 protein: CASSLEGRPSTNEKLFF; CDR3 DNA: TGTGCCAGCAGCTTAGAGGGGAGACCGTCAACTAATGAAAAACTGTTTTTT
J gene: TRBJ2-7; D gene: NA; V gene: TRBV6-5; clone size: once; CDR3 protein: CASSYLYEQYF; CDR3 DNA: TGTGCCAGCAGTTACTTATACGAGCAGTACTTC
J gene: TRBJ2-5; D gene: TRBD1; V gene: TRBV16; clone size: NA; CDR3 protein: CASSLFPRGETQYF; CDR3 DNA: TGTGCCAGCAGTCTTTTCCCCAGGGGGGAGACCCAGTACTTC
J gene: TRBJ1-1; D gene: NA; V gene: TRBV14; clone size: NA; CDR3 protein: CASSQVRGNTEAFF; CDR3 DNA: TGTGCCAGCAGCCAAGTCAGGGGCAACACTGAAGCTTTCTTT
J gene: TRBJ1-2; D gene: TRBD1; V gene: TRBV7-9; clone size: NA; CDR3 protein: CASSFPGGSGYTF; CDR3 DNA: TGTGCCAGCAGCTTCCCAGGGGGCAGCGGCTACACCTTC
J gene: TRBJ2-7; D gene: TRBD1; V gene: TRBV28; clone size: NA; CDR3 protein: CASSSATGVSYEQYF; CDR3 DNA: TGTGCCAGCAGTTCTGCGACAGGGGTTTCCTACGAGCAGTACTTC
J gene: TRBJ1-1; D gene: NA; V gene: TRBV7-6; clone size: NA; CDR3 protein: CASSLVEGNTEAFF; CDR3 DNA: TGTGCCAGCAGCCTAGTGGAGGGGAACACTGAAGCTTTCTTT
J gene: TRBJ2-1; D gene: NA; V gene: TRBV5-4; clone size: NA; CDR3 protein: CASSSGQTFYNEQFF; CDR3 DNA: TGTGCCAGCAGCTCTGGACAGACCTTTTACAATGAGCAGTTCTTC
J gene: TRBJ2-2; D gene: NA; V gene: TRBV6-4; clone size: NA; CDR3 protein: CATRADSNTGELFF; CDR3 DNA: TGTGCCACTAGAGCCGACAGTAACACCGGGGAGCTGTTTTTT
J gene: TRBJ1-2; D gene: NA; V gene: TRBV29-1; clone size: NA; CDR3 protein: CSVEGWGGRPNYGYTF; CDR3 DNA: TGCAGCGTTGAAGGCTGGGGCGGAAGGCCCAACTATGGCTACACCTTC
J gene: TRBJ2-7; D gene: NA; V gene: TRBV6-5; clone size: NA; CDR3 protein: CASSYTTARGTYEQYF; CDR3 DNA: TGTGCCAGCAGTTACACAACAGCAAGGGGCACCTACGAGCAGTACTTC
J gene: TRBJ2-7; D gene: TRBD1; V gene: TRBV7-2; clone size: few; CDR3 protein: CASSPWTGESYEQYF; CDR3 DNA: TGTGCCAGCAGCCCCTGGACAGGGGAGTCCTACGAGCAGTACTTC
J gene: TRBJ1-1; D gene: TRBD1; V gene: TRBV19; clone size: once; CDR3 protein: CASSQGARRNTEAFF; CDR3 DNA: TGTGCCAGTAGTCAGGGGGCTCGGAGGAACACTGAAGCTTTCTTT
J gene: TRBJ2-5; D gene: TRBD2; V gene: TRBV4-3; clone size: NA; CDR3 protein: CASSQGLAGGGETQYF; CDR3 DNA: TGCGCCAGCAGCCAGGGACTAGCGGGAGGGGGCGAGACCCAGTACTTC
J gene: TRBJ1-6; D gene: NA; V gene: TRBV7-3; clone size: NA; CDR3 protein: CASSLNPGLNSPLHF; CDR3 DNA: TGTGCCAGCAGCTTAAATCCGGGGTTGAATTCACCCCTCCACTTT
J gene: TRBJ2-5; D gene: NA; V gene: TRBV18; clone size: NA; CDR3 protein: CASSPHQGPEETQYF; CDR3 DNA: TGTGCCAGCTCACCACATCAGGGGCCGGAGGAGACCCAGTACTTC
J gene: TRBJ2-3; D gene: TRBD2; V gene: TRBV20-1; clone size: NA; CDR3 protein: CSASNPSGRAGDTQYF; CDR3 DNA: TGCAGTGCTAGTAACCCTAGCGGGAGGGCCGGAGATACGCAGTATTTT
J gene: TRBJ1-2; D gene: TRBD1; V gene: TRBV28; clone size: NA; CDR3 protein: CASLSTGTGGYGYTF; CDR3 DNA: TGTGCCAGCCTCTCGACCGGGACAGGGGGCTATGGCTACACCTTC
J gene: TRBJ1-2; D gene: NA; V gene: TRBV28; clone size: NA; CDR3 protein: CASSSVQDSYGYTF; CDR3 DNA: TGTGCCAGCAGTTCCGTTCAGGACTCCTATGGCTACACCTTC
J gene: TRBJ2-7; D gene: TRBD1; V gene: TRBV7-2; clone size: NA; CDR3 protein: CASSLVGTGFHEQYF; CDR3 DNA: TGTGCCAGCAGCTTAGTTGGGACAGGGTTCCACGAGCAGTACTTC
J gene: TRBJ2-7; D gene: TRBD2; V gene: TRBV3-1/TRBV3-2; clone size: NA; CDR3 protein: CASSLLSGGRGLEQYF; CDR3 DNA: TGTGCCAGCAGCCTTCTTAGCGGGGGAAGAGGACTCGAGCAGTACTTC
J gene: TRBJ2-2; D gene: NA; V gene: TRBV7-3; clone size: few; CDR3 protein: CASSSDTGELFF; CDR3 DNA: TGTGCCAGCAGCTCTGACACCGGGGAGCTGTTTTTT
J gene: TRBJ2-1; D gene: NA; V gene: TRBV29-1; clone size: NA; CDR3 protein: CSVEKPGVKEQFF; CDR3 DNA: TGCAGCGTTGAGAAACCAGGGGTCAAGGAGCAGTTCTTC
J gene: TRBJ1-2; D gene: NA; V gene: TRBV20-1; clone size: NA; CDR3 protein: CSASTEIYGYTF; CDR3 DNA: TGCAGTGCTAGTACAGAAATCTATGGCTACACCTTC
J gene: TRBJ2-7; D gene: TRBD2; V gene: TRBV4-3; clone size: NA; CDR3 protein: CAIVAGSPYEQYF; CDR3 DNA: TGCGCCATAGTAGCGGGTTCACCCTACGAGCAGTACTTC
J gene: TRBJ2-7; D gene: NA; V gene: TRBV5-4; clone size: few; CDR3 protein: CASSLSTYEQYF; CDR3 DNA: TGTGCCAGCAGCTTGTCCACCTACGAGCAGTACTTC
J gene: TRBJ1-1; D gene: TRBD1; V gene: TRBV9; clone size: NA; CDR3 protein: CASSVGGQFRNTEAFF; CDR3 DNA: TGTGCCAGCAGCGTAGGGGGACAGTTTAGGAACACTGAAGCTTTCTTT
J gene: TRBJ2-5; D gene: TRBD1; V gene: TRBV27; clone size: NA; CDR3 protein: CASSLGTGWYGETQYF; CDR3 DNA: TGTGCCAGCAGTTTAGGGACAGGGTGGTACGGGGAGACCCAGTACTTC
J gene: TRBJ2-7; D gene: TRBD2; V gene: TRBV7-8; clone size: NA; CDR3 protein: CASSLGPGTTYEQYF; CDR3 DNA: TGTGCCAGCAGCTTAGGGCCCGGGACTACCTACGAGCAGTACTTC
J gene: TRBJ2-6; D gene: NA; V gene: TRBV24-1; clone size: once; CDR3 protein: CATTSAQAADSGANVLTF; CDR3 DNA: TGTGCCACCACCAGCGCACAGGCAGCAGACTCTGGGGCCAACGTCCTGACTTTC
J gene: TRBJ1-4; D gene: TRBD1; V gene: TRBV30; clone size: NA; CDR3 protein: CAWAGTGGEKLFF; CDR3 DNA: TGTGCCTGGGCCGGGACAGGGGGTGAAAAACTGTTTTTT
J gene: TRBJ2-1; D gene: NA; V gene: TRBV9; clone size: NA; CDR3 protein: CASSGSSGSYNEQFF; CDR3 DNA: TGTGCCAGCAGCGGTTCCAGCGGCTCCTACAATGAGCAGTTCTTC
J gene: TRBJ2-1; D gene: NA; V gene: TRBV7-9; clone size: few; CDR3 protein: CASSDPLDIRNEQFF; CDR3 DNA: TGTGCCAGCAGCGATCCCCTAGATATCCGCAATGAGCAGTTCTTC
J gene: TRBJ2-7; D gene: TRBD2; V gene: TRBV7-2; clone size: NA; CDR3 protein: CASSLRDYWDEQYF; CDR3 DNA: TGTGCCAGCAGCTTAAGGGACTACTGGGACGAGCAGTACTTC